This TCR beta chain was profiled in a study of blood T cell repertoires in COVID-19. Overall study: The United States, Italy and Spain were the sources of the acute and convalescent COVID-19 samples.

In the authors' methods: Amplified reference gene primers provided the basis for estimating nucleated cell counts. TCRdb's copy holds only in-frame clones and misses some; the assay was immunoSEQ multiplex PCR. V, J and clone size derive from that table, while D and trimming were established from the DNA sequence. The sample holds fewer than 200,000 clones, roughly four fifths seen once. Germline CDR1 SGHNT, CDR2 YYREEE (reference sequence). This CDR3 contains 15 residues. V trimming: 0 bases; J trimming: 2 bases; junction bases outside the gene matches: 5. The specimen sequenced was peripheral blood. The gene calls are TRBV5-4 and TRBJ2-7; 7 bases line up with TRBD1. The sequence derives from a woman over 75 with acute or convalescent COVID-19. In DNA, the CDR3 is TGTGCCAGCAGCTTGGGACAGGGCACTACCTACGAGCAGTACTTC. Translation gives CASSLGQGTTYEQYF.